This T cell receptor beta chain derives from a study of siplizumab effects on memory and regulatory T cells. Study-wide findings and caveats: The study found that mappable alloreactive CD4+ clones averaged approximately 69% Treg-derived with siplizumab and 25% to 30% in controls.

The CDR3 is made up of 15 amino acids. Germline V gene lookup returns CDR1 GTSNPN and CDR2 SVGIG (reference sequence). J was trimmed by 1 base and V by 0 bases; bases with no gene match: 5. About 1.1 x 10^5 TCR templates were measured in each sample. Produced via immunoSEQ multiplex PCR; TCRdb's table is partial and in-frame only. The sample holds some 120,000 clones, roughly 94% seen once. For this clone: Its antigen remains unidentified.

This receptor was taken from a human donor in good health. The sequencing input was non-Treg CD4+ T cells sorted from blood. The rearrangement joins TRBV30 to TRBJ1-1; 7 bases are a match to TRBD1. In DNA form, the CDR3 reads TGTGCCTGGAGTGTTGAGAGGGGGCCGAACACTGAAGCTTTCTTT. The encoded protein is CAWSVERGPNTEAFF.